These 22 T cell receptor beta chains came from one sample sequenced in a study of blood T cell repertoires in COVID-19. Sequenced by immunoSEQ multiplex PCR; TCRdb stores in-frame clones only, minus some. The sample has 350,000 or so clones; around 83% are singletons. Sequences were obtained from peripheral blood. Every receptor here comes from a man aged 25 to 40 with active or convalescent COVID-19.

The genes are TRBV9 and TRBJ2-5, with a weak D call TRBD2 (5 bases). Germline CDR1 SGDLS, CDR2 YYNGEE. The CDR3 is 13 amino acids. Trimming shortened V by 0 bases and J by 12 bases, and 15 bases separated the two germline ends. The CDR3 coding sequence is TGTGCCAGCAGCGTAGAACTATATGGGAGCAAGTACTTC. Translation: CASSVELYGSKYF.

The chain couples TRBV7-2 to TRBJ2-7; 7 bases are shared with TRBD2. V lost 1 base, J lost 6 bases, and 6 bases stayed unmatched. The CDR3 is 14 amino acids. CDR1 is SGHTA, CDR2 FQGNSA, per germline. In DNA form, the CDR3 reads TGTGCCAGCAGCTTAGTCCGGACTAGTAGCGAGCAGTACTTC. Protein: CASSLVRTSSEQYF.

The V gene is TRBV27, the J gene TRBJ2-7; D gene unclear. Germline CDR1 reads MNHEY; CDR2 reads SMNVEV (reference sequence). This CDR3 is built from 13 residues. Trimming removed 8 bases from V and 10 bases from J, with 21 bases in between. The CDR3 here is CASSIGSMLFQYF. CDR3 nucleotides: TGTGCCAGCTCCATTGGCTCCATGCTCTTTCAGTACTTC.

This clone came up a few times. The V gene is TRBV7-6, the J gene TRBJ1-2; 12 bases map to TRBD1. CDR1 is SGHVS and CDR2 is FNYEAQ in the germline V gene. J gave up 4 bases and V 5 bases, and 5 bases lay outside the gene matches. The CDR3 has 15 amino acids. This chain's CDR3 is CASSPGQGASYGYTF. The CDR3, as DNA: TGTGCCAGCAGCCCGGGACAGGGGGCGAGCTATGGCTACACCTTC. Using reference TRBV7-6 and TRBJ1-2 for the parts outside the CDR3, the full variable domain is GAGVSQSPRYKVTKRGQDVALRCDPISGHVSLYWYRQALGQGPEFLTYFNYEAQQDKSGLPNDRFSAERPEGSISTLTIQRTEQRDSAMYRCASSPGQGASYGYTFGSGTRLTVV.

For the CDR3, the DNA is TGTGCCAGCAGTTTAAATCGGGGGAACACTGAAGCTTTCTTT. Translation gives CASSLNRGNTEAFF. The genes are TRBV27 and TRBJ1-1, with D uncertain. The V end lost 2 bases, the J end lost 1 base, and 8 bases lay between the germline ends. This CDR3 comprises 14 residues. CDR1 MNHEY and CDR2 SMNVEV come from the germline V gene (reference sequence).

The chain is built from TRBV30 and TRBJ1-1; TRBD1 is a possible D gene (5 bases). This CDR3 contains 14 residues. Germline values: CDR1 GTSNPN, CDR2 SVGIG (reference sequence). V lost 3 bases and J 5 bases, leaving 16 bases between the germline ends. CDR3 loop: CAWRDRGGKTEAFF. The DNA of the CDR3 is TGTGCCTGGAGGGATCGGGGGGGGAAAACTGAAGCTTTCTTT.

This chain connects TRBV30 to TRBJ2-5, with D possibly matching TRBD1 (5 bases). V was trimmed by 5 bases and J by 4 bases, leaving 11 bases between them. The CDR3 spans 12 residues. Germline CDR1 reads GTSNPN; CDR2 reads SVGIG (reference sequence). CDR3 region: CAWAQGRETQYF. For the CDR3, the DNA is TGTGCCTGGGCCCAGGGCAGAGAGACCCAGTACTTC.

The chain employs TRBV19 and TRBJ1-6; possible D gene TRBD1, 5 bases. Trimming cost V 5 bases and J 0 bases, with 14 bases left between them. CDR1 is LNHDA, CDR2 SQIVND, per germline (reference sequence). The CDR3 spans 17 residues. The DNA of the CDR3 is TGTGCCAGTAGTCCCAGGGACTGGAGCTCCTATAATTCACCCCTCCACTTT. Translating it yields CASSPRDWSSYNSPLHF.

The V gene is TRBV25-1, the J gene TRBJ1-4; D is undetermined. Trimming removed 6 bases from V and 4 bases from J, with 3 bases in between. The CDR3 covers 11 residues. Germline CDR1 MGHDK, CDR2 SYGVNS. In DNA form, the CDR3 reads TGTGCCAGCAGCCTTAATGAAAAACTGTTTTTT. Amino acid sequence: CASSLNEKLFF.

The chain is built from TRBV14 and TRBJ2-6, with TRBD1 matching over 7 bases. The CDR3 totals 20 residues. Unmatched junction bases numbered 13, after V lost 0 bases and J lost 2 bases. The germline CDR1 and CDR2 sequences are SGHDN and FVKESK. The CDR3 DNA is TGTGCCAGCAGCCAAGATCTCGGGTCAGGGGGTCAACCTGGGGCCAACGTCCTGACTTTC. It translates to CASSQDLGSGGQPGANVLTF.

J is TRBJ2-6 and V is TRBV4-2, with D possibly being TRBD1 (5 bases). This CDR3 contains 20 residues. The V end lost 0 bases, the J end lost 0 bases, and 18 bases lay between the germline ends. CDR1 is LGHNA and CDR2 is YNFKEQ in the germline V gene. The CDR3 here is CASSQDSGRVLFSGANVLTF. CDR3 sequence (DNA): TGTGCCAGCAGCCAAGATAGTGGCAGGGTACTCTTCTCTGGGGCCAACGTCCTGACTTTC.

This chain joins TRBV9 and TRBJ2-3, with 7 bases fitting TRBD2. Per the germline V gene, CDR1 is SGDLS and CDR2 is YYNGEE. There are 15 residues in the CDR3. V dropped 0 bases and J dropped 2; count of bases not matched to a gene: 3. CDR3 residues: CASSVGSGVTDTQYF. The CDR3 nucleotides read TGTGCCAGCAGCGTAGGGAGCGGGGTCACAGATACGCAGTATTTT.

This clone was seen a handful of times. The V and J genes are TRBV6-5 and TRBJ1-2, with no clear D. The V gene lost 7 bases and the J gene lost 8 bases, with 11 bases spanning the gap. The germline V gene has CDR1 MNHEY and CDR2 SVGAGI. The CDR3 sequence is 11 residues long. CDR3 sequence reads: CASKGGQGYTF. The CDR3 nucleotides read TGTGCCAGCAAGGGAGGTCAAGGCTACACCTTC.

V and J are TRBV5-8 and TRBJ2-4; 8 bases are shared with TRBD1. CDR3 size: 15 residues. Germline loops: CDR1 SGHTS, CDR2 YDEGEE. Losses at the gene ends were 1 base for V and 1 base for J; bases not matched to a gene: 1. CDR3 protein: CASSLQGAAKNIQYF. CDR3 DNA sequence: TGTGCCAGCAGCTTGCAGGGGGCCGCCAAAAACATTCAGTACTTC.

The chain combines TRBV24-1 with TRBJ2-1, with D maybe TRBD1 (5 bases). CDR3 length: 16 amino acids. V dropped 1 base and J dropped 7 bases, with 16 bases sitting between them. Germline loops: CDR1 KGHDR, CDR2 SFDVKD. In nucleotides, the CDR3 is TGTGCCACCAGTGATTTCAGGGATTTCCGCGCGAATGAGCAGTTCTTC. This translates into CATSDFRDFRANEQFF.

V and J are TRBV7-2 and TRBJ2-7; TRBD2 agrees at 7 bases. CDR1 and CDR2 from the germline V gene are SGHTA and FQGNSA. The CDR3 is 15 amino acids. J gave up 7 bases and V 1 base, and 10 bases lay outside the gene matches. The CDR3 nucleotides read TGTGCCAGCAGCTTAGTACTAGCGATAGGAGGGGAGCAGTACTTC. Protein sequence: CASSLVLAIGGEQYF.

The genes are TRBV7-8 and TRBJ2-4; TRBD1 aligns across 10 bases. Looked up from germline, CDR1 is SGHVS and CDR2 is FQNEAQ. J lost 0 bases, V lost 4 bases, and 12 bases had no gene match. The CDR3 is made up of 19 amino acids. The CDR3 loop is CASSSSGQGQWVAKNIQYF. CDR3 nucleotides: TGTGCCAGCAGCTCCTCGGGACAGGGGCAATGGGTAGCCAAAAACATTCAGTACTTC.

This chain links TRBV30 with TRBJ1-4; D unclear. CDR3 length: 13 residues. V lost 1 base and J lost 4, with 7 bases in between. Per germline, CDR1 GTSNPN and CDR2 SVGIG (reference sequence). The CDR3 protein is CAWSASNNEKLFF. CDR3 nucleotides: TGTGCCTGGAGTGCTAGCAATAATGAAAAACTGTTTTTT.

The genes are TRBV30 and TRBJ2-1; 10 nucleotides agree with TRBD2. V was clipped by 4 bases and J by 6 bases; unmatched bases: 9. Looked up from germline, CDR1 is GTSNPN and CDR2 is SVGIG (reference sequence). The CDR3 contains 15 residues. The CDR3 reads CAWNHQIAGGNEQFF. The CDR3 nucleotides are TGTGCCTGGAATCATCAGATAGCGGGAGGCAATGAGCAGTTCTTC.

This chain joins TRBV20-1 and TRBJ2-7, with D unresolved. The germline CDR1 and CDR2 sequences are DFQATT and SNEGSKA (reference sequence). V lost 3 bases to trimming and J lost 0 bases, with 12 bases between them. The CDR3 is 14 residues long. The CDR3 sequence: CSASSGLVSYEQYF. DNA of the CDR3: TGCAGTGCTAGTTCGGGTCTAGTCTCCTACGAGCAGTACTTC.

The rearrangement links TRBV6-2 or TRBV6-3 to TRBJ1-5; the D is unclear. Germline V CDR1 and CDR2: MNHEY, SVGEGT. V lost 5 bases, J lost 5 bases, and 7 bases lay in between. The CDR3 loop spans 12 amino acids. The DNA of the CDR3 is TGTGCCAGCAGTCACGAGTATCAGCCCCAGCATTTT. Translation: CASSHEYQPQHF.

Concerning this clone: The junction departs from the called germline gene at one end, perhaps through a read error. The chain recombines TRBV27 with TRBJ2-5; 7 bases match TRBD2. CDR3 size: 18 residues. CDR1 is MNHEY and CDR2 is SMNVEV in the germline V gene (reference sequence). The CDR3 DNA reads TGTGCCAGCAGTTTTCGACCCCCGGTGACTAGCAACCAGGAGACCCAGTACTTC. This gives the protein CASSFRPPVTSNQETQYF.